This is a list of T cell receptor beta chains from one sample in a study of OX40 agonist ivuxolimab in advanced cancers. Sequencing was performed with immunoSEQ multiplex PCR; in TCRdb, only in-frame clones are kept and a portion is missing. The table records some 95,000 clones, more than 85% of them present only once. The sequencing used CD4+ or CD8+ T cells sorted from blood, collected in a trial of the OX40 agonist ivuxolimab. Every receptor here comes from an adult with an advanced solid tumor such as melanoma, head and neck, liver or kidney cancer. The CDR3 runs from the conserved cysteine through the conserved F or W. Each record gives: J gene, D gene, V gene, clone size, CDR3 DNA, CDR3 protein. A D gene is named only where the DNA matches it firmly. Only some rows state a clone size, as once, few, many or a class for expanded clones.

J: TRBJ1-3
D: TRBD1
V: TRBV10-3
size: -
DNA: TGTGCCGTAGGGACAGGGGGCATTCCGGGAAACACCATATATTTT
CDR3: CAVGTGGIPGNTIYF

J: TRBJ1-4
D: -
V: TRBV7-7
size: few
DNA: TGTGCTAGCAGCCGTACCCATGGCGAAAAACTGTTTTTT
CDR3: CASSRTHGEKLFF

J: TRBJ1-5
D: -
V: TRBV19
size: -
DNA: TGTGCCAGTAGTCCGGGAGGGGGGGGCAATCAGCCCCAGCATTTT
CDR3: CASSPGGGGNQPQHF

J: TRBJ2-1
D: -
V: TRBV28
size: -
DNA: TGTGCCAGCAGTTTTGGGCTTTCAGTTCTCTCCTACAATGAGCAGTTCTTC
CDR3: CASSFGLSVLSYNEQFF

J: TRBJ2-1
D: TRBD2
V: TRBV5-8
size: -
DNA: TGTGCCAGCAGCCGAGGGACTAGCGGGAGCGATACTGAGCAGTTCTTC
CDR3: CASSRGTSGSDTEQFF

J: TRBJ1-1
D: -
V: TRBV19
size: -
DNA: TGTGCCAGTAGTATAGCGTTCGGCTCACACGGAGAAGCTTTCTTT
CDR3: CASSIAFGSHGEAFF

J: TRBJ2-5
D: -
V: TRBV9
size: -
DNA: TGTGCCAGCAGCGGTAGCGCGGGATTGGGGGAGACCCAGTACTTC
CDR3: CASSGSAGLGETQYF

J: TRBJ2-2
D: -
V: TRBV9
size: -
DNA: TGTGCCAGCAGCGTAGGGCTAGTTTTCACCGGGGAGCTGTTTTTT
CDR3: CASSVGLVFTGELFF

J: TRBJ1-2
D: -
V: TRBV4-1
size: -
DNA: TGCGCCAGCAGCCAAGACATCCCTTATGGCTACACCTTC
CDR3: CASSQDIPYGYTF

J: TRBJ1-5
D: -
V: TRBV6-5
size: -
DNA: TGTGCCAGCAGTTCCAGAGGGTATAGCAATCAGCCCCAGCATTTT
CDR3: CASSSRGYSNQPQHF

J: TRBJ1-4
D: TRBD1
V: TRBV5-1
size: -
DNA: TGCGCCAGCAGCTTGTCGGGACAGGGTGATGAAAAACTGTTTTTT
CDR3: CASSLSGQGDEKLFF

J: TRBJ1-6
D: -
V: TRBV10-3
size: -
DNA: TGTGCCATCAGAAGTCGGGGTAATTCACCCCTCCACTTT
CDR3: CAIRSRGNSPLHF

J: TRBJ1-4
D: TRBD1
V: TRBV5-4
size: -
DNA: TGTGCCAGCAGTCCAGCAGGGGGAACTAATGAAAAACTGTTTTTT
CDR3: CASSPAGGTNEKLFF

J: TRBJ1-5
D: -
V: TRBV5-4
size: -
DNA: TGTGCCAGCAGCTTGGACGCCCAGGGTACTCAGCCCCAGCATTTT
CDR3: CASSLDAQGTQPQHF

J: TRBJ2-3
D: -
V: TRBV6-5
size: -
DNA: TGTGCCAGCAGTTATAGTGCGGGGACCAGGGATACGCAGTATTTT
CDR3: CASSYSAGTRDTQYF

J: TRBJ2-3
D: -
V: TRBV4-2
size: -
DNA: TGTGCCAGCAGCCAAGATTTAACCGAGGTTTCGCAGTATTTT
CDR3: CASSQDLTEVSQYF

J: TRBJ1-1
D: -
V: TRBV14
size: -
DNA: TGTGCCAGCAGCCAAAACCGTGGGACTGAAGCTTTCTTT
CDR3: CASSQNRGTEAFF

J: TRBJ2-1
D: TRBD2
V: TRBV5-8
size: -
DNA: TGTGCCAGCAGCCCGCAAACATCTAGCGGCCTCTACAATGAGCAGTTCTTC
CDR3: CASSPQTSSGLYNEQFF

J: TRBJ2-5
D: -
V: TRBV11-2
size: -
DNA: TGTGCCAGCAGCTTAGGGGGAAGGAGGGGAGCCCAAGAGACCCAGTACTTC
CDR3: CASSLGGRRGAQETQYF

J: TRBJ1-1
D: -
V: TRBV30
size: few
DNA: TGTGCCTGGCGCCTCCAGGGGAGTGGGTCTGAAGCTTTCTTT
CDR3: CAWRLQGSGSEAFF

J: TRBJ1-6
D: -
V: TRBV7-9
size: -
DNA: TGTGCCAGCAGCTCGACGGTTAGCTCCTATAATTCACCCCTCCACTTT
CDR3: CASSSTVSSYNSPLHF

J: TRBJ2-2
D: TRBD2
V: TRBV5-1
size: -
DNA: TGCGCCAGCAGCTTGAGCGGGAGGGCCACCGGGGAGCTGTTTTTT
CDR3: CASSLSGRATGELFF

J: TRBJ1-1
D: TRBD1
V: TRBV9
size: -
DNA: TGTGCCAGCAGCCCGGGACAGGAGAACACTGAAGCTTTCTTT
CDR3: CASSPGQENTEAFF

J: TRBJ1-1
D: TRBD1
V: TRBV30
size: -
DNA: TGTGCCTGGAGTGTAAGACAGGGTTGGAGGACTGAAGCTTTCTTT
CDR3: CAWSVRQGWRTEAFF

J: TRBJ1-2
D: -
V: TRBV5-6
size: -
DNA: TGTGCCAGCAGTCAAAACGGCGTAGGCTACACCTTC
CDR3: CASSQNGVGYTF

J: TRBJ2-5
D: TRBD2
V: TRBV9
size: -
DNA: TGTGCCAGCAGCGTAGCGGGGCTAGCGGGAGTCCAAGAGACCCAGTACTTC
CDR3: CASSVAGLAGVQETQYF

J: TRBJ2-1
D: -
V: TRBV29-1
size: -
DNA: TGCAGCGCTGCAGTCCAACGGGGCAATGAGCAGTTCTTC
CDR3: CSAAVQRGNEQFF

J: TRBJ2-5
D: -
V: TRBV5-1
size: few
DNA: TGCGCCAGCAGCTTCGAGGGTGAGACCCAGTACTTC
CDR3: CASSFEGETQYF

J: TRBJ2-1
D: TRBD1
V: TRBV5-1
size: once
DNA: TGCGCCAGCAGCTTGGGGACAGGGTGGGCTGAGCAGTTCTTC
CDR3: CASSLGTGWAEQFF

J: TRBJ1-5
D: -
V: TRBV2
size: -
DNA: TGTGCCAGCAGTGAACAGCTCCGTGGTCCGCCCCAGCATTTT
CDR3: CASSEQLRGPPQHF

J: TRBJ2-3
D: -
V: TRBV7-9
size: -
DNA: TGTGCCAGCAGCTTCCAGGGGTCTATCACAGATACGCAGTATTTT
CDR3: CASSFQGSITDTQYF

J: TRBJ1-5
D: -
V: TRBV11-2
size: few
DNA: TGTGCCAGCAGCTTATTCAGCGGAAATCAGCCCCAGCATTTT
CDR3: CASSLFSGNQPQHF

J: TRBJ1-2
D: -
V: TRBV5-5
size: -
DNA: TGTGCCAGCAGCTTGGGACCGACTATGGCTAACTATGGCTACACCTTC
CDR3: CASSLGPTMANYGYTF

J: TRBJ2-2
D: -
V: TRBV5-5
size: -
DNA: TGTGCCAGCAGCTCAGTGGGGGCGAACACCGGGGAGCTGTTTTTT
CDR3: CASSSVGANTGELFF

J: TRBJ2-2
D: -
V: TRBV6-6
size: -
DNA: TGTGCCAGCAGTCTAAGAGTCACCGGGGAGCTGTTTTTT
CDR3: CASSLRVTGELFF